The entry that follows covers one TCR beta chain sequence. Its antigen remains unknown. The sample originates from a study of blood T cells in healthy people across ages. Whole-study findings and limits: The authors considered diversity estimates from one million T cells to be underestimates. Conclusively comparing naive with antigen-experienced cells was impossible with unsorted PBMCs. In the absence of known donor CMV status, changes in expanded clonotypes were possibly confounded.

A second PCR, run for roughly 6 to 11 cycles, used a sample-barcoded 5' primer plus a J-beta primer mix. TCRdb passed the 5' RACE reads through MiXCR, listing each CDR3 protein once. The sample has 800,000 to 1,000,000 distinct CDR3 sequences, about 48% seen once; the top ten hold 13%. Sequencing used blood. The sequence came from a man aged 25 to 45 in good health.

CDR3 protein: CASSTGTARPRNYGYTF. In DNA form, the CDR3 reads TGTGCCAGCAGCACAGGGACAGCCAGACCTAGAAACTATGGCTACACCTTC. The chain links TRBV21-1 to TRBJ1-2; the table's D gene call, TRBD1, was not cross checked with the DNA. TRBV21-1 is shown as a pseudogene. This CDR3 is built from 17 residues.